The 22 T cell receptor beta chains reported below all come from one sample, sequenced in a study of T cells in Graves' hyperthyroidism and ophthalmopathy. RNA transcripts yielded amplified TCR beta CDR3 regions. Primed by the HTBI set, a first-round RT-PCR was run on the TCR CDR3. TCRdb analysed the multiplex PCR reads with MiXCR anew, one entry per CDR3 protein. This table holds about 350,000 distinct CDR3 sequences, approximately 13% found once. Sequencing was performed on blood. The receptors stem from a woman in her twenties or thirties with Graves' hyperthyroidism.

This clonotype was found many times. The genes are TRBV6-2 or TRBV6-3 and TRBJ2-5; perhaps TRBD2 as D (5 bases). The V and J ends lost 2 bases and 5 bases respectively, with 15 bases between them. This CDR3 has 15 residues. Germline V lookup: CDR1 MNHEY, CDR2 SVGEGT. Here the CDR3 reads CASSYEGVVRETQYF. The CDR3 bases are TGTGCCAGCAGTTACGAGGGAGTCGTCCGGGAGACCCAGTACTTC.

This clonotype was seen many times. The J gene is TRBJ2-1, the V gene TRBV7-2; D is perhaps TRBD1 (7 bases). The germline CDR1 and CDR2 sequences are SGHTA and FQGNSA. The CDR3 loop spans 16 amino acids. Trimming pared 1 base from V and 2 bases from J, leaving 12 bases between. CDR3 DNA sequence: TGTGCCAGCAGCTTAGTCGGCGGGACAGCCTACAATGAGCAGTTCTTC. This encodes CASSLVGGTAYNEQFF.

Ten or more counts support this clonotype. The chain carries TRBV2 and TRBJ2-1; 12 nucleotides align to TRBD2. CDR1 and CDR2 (germline): SNHLY, FYNNEI. The CDR3 has 15 residues. J was trimmed by 6 bases and V by 4 bases; bases with no gene match: 4. CDR3 in DNA: TGTGCCAGCAGTGCGGAGACTAGCGGGAGCAATGAGCAGTTCTTC. Translation: CASSAETSGSNEQFF.

This clonotype was seen a few times. The chain recombines TRBV28 with TRBJ2-5; 8 bases are a match to TRBD2. V trimming: 9 bases; J trimming: 4 bases; junction bases outside the gene matches: 4. CDR1 is MDHEN, CDR2 SYDVKM, per germline. This CDR3 spans 12 amino acids. This CDR3 is CARLAGGETQYF. The DNA for the CDR3 is TGTGCCAGGCTGGCGGGAGGAGAGACCCAGTACTTC.

The chain couples TRBV28 to TRBJ1-5; D is unresolved. V lost 5 bases and J lost 4, with 18 bases in between. Looked up from germline, CDR1 is MDHEN and CDR2 is SYDVKM. CDR3 length equals 16 residues. The DNA of the CDR3 is TGTGCCAGCAGTCTGAAAATGCCCGGCATGAATCAGCCCCAGCATTTT. It is translated as CASSLKMPGMNQPQHF. The full variable domain, completed using reference TRBV28 and TRBJ1-5, is DVKVTQSSRYLVKRTGEKVFLECVQDMDHENMFWYRQDPGLGLRLIYFSYDVKMKEKGDIPEGYSVSREKKERFSLILESASTNQTSMYLCASSLKMPGMNQPQHFGDGTRLSIL.

This clonotype was picked up many times. The chain is built from TRBV10-1 and TRBJ1-2, with 10 bases fitting TRBD1. The CDR3 is 13 residues long. The junction had 8 bases not matched to a gene; V was cut back by 10 bases and J by 6 bases. Per the germline V gene, CDR1 is WNHNN and CDR2 is SYGVQD (reference sequence). CDR3 coding DNA: TGCGCCACCCCCCCCGGGACAGGGGATGGCTACACCTTC. It specifies CATPPGTGDGYTF.

This clonotype was recorded at least ten times. V is TRBV28 and J is TRBJ1-5; 7 nucleotides align to TRBD1. The CDR3 runs to 15 residues. The ends lost 3 bases at V and 2 bases at J; junction bases unmatched: 4. CDR1 and CDR2 from the germline V gene are MDHEN and SYDVKM. CDR3 sequence reads: CASSFQGGGNQPQHF. The DNA for the CDR3 is TGTGCCAGCAGTTTCCAGGGGGGAGGCAATCAGCCCCAGCATTTT.

Many counts were recorded for this clonotype. The chain employs TRBV20-1 and TRBJ2-1; weak D call: TRBD2 (6 bases). This CDR3 has 15 amino acids. V was trimmed by 0 bases and J by 10 bases, leaving 19 bases between them. Germline V gene data show CDR1 as DFQATT and CDR2 as SNEGSKA (reference sequence). Written as DNA, the CDR3 is TGCAGTGCTAGAGACCCCGCTATATTGGGGGGAGAGCAGTTCTTC. Encoded protein: CSARDPAILGGEQFF.

The chain recombines TRBV6-2 or TRBV6-3 with TRBJ1-2; D is perhaps TRBD1 (5 bases). The V gene lost 0 bases and the J gene lost 5 bases, with 13 bases spanning the gap. The length of the CDR3 is 15 residues. CDR1 and CDR2 from the germline V gene are MNHEY and SVGEGT. This chain's CDR3 is CASSYSNRPSYGYTF. The CDR3 nucleotides are TGTGCCAGCAGTTACTCGAACAGGCCGTCATATGGCTACACCTTC.

This clonotype has at least ten counts. The chain recombines TRBV12-3 or TRBV12-4 with TRBJ2-6; no clear D. V was shortened by 8 bases and J by 3 bases, with 8 bases between the two germline ends. CDR3 size: 13 residues. CDR3 residues: CASLLFGANVLTF. The DNA of the CDR3 is TGTGCCAGCCTGCTGTTTGGGGCCAACGTCCTGACTTTC.

This clonotype was detected ten times or more. The V call is TRBV7-6, the J call TRBJ2-3; 11 bases match TRBD2. V gave up 1 base and J gave up 2 bases; unmatched junction bases: 17. The CDR3 runs 21 residues. Germline V gene lookup returns CDR1 SGHVS and CDR2 FNYEAQ. The DNA of the CDR3 is TGTGCCAGCAGCTTAGTGACAGGCGCTAAGGGACTAGCGGCTATCACAGATACGCAGTATTTT. Its translation is CASSLVTGAKGLAAITDTQYF.

Ten or more counts support this clonotype. This chain uses TRBV11-1 with TRBJ2-7; D is tentatively TRBD1 or TRBD2 (5 bases each). CDR3 length equals 14 residues. Germline CDR1 SGHAT, CDR2 FQDESV (reference sequence). Deletions cut 3 bases from V and 2 bases from J, with 11 bases between. The CDR3 coding sequence is TGTGCCAGCAGCTTTCCGGGGCCCGCCTACGAGCAGTACTTC. Translating it yields CASSFPGPAYEQYF.

Only a few counts were recorded for this clonotype. J is TRBJ2-7 and V is TRBV20-1; a weak D match, TRBD1 (6 bases). The CDR3 length is 15 residues. V lost 0 bases and J lost 7, with 19 bases in between. Per germline, CDR1 DFQATT and CDR2 SNEGSKA (reference sequence). The CDR3, as DNA: TGCAGTGCTAGAGATGTGGGGGCCGGTCGACGGGAGCAGTACTTC. Translated: CSARDVGAGRREQYF.

The chain joins TRBV20-1 to TRBJ2-1, with D possibly matching TRBD2 (5 bases). Trimming pared 5 bases from V and 7 bases from J, leaving 18 bases between. In germline, CDR1 is DFQATT, CDR2 SNEGSKA (reference sequence). The CDR3 sequence is 14 residues long. Here the CDR3 reads CSAPPGNGLNEQFF. CDR3 coding DNA: TGCAGTGCTCCCCCGGGAAACGGTTTGAATGAGCAGTTCTTC.

In this sample, this clonotype turned up many times. The rearrangement joins TRBV15 to TRBJ1-5; the D gene is possibly TRBD1 (5 bases). V was clipped by 4 bases and J by 7 bases, with 17 bases between them. The CDR3 contains 15 residues. Germline loops: CDR1 LNHNV, CDR2 YYDKDF (reference sequence). As DNA, the CDR3 is TGTGCCACCAGCAACGGGACCGCGTCGGGCCAGCCCCAGCATTTT. It encodes CATSNGTASGQPQHF. The full variable domain, rest sourced from reference TRBV15 and TRBJ1-5, is DAMVIQNPRYQVTQFGKPVTLSCSQTLNHNVMYWYQQKSSQAPKLLFHYYDKDFNNEADTPDNFQSRRPNTSFCFLDIRSPGLGDTAMYLCATSNGTASGQPQHFGDGTRLSIL.

This clonotype was counted ten times or more. The CDR3 region has the DNA TGTGCCAGCACCTCGGGGGTAGGAGGCGAGACCCAGTACTTC. Protein: CASTSGVGGETQYF. This chain uses TRBV28 with TRBJ2-5; D is perhaps TRBD2 (6 bases). This CDR3 region has 14 residues. The germline V and J ends were trimmed by 7 bases and 5 bases, with 17 bases remaining between them. Germline V gives CDR1 MDHEN, CDR2 SYDVKM.

This clonotype was seen repeatedly, ten times or more. V is TRBV12-3 or TRBV12-4 and J is TRBJ1-6; D ambiguous. Trimming removed 0 bases at V and 6 bases at J, with 6 bases between. The CDR3 totals 14 residues. DNA for the CDR3: TGTGCCAGCAGTTTAGCCCACGGTAATTCACCCCTCCACTTT. Its translation: CASSLAHGNSPLHF.

As regards this clonotype: With a much larger clone just one base away, this may be a read error. The V gene is TRBV30, the J gene TRBJ1-5, with D hard to call. This CDR3 has 13 residues. Between the trimmed V and J ends, which lost 2 bases and 10 bases, there was a span of 15 bases. Germline CDR1 and CDR2: GTSNPN and SVGIG (reference sequence). The CDR3 spells CAWSPGNTHPQHF. CDR3 coding DNA: TGTGCCTGGAGTCCCGGGAATACTCATCCCCAGCATTTT.

The chain recombines TRBV28 with TRBJ1-2, with 7 bases identical to TRBD1. V lost 3 bases and J lost 3; bases outside the gene matches: 10. The CDR3 totals 16 residues. The germline CDR1 and CDR2 sequences are MDHEN and SYDVKM. CDR3 in DNA: TGTGCCAGCAGTTTGGATACAGGGGCAGGTGACTATGGCTACACCTTC. The encoded protein is CASSLDTGAGDYGYTF.

This chain joins TRBV5-5 and TRBJ2-7; D perhaps matches TRBD2 (5 bases). Germline V gene lookup returns CDR1 SGHKS and CDR2 YYEKEE (reference sequence). Trimming pared 2 bases from V and 5 bases from J, leaving 11 bases between. This CDR3 has 13 residues. CDR3 in amino acids: CASSLPSGNEQYF. CDR3 bases: TGTGCCAGCAGCTTACCTTCGGGGAACGAGCAGTACTTC.

V gene TRBV5-1 combines with J gene TRBJ1-5, with D maybe TRBD1 (6 bases). Per germline, CDR1 SGHRS and CDR2 YFSETQ. The V end lost 2 bases, the J end lost 6 bases, and 12 bases lay between the germline ends. The CDR3 loop spans 14 amino acids. The CDR3 bases are TGCGCCAGCAGCTTTGGGGGCGTCGGTCAGCCCCAGCATTTT. Protein product: CASSFGGVGQPQHF.

The table lists this clonotype with a few counts. This rearrangement joins TRBV5-5 to TRBJ1-2; possibly TRBD1 for D (5 bases). Trimming took off 2 bases at V and 3 bases at J, with 14 bases between the two ends. The CDR3 spans 15 residues. CDR1 and CDR2 from the germline V gene are SGHKS and YYEKEE (reference sequence). The CDR3 reads CASSLSTGLYYGYTF. The CDR3 DNA reads as TGTGCCAGCAGCTTATCAACGGGACTCTACTATGGCTACACCTTC.